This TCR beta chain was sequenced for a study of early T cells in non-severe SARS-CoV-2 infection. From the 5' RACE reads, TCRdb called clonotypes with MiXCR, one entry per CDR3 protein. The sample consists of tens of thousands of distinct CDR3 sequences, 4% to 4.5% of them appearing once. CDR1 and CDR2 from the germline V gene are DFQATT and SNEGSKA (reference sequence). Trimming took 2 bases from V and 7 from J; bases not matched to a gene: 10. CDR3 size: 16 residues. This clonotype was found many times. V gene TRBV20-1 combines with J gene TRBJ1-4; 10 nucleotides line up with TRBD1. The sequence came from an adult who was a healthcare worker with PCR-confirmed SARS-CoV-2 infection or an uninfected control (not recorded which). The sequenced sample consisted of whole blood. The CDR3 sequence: CSARTGQGGSSEKLFF. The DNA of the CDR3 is TGCAGTGCTAGAACCGGACAGGGGGGGTCGAGTGAAAAACTGTTTTTT.